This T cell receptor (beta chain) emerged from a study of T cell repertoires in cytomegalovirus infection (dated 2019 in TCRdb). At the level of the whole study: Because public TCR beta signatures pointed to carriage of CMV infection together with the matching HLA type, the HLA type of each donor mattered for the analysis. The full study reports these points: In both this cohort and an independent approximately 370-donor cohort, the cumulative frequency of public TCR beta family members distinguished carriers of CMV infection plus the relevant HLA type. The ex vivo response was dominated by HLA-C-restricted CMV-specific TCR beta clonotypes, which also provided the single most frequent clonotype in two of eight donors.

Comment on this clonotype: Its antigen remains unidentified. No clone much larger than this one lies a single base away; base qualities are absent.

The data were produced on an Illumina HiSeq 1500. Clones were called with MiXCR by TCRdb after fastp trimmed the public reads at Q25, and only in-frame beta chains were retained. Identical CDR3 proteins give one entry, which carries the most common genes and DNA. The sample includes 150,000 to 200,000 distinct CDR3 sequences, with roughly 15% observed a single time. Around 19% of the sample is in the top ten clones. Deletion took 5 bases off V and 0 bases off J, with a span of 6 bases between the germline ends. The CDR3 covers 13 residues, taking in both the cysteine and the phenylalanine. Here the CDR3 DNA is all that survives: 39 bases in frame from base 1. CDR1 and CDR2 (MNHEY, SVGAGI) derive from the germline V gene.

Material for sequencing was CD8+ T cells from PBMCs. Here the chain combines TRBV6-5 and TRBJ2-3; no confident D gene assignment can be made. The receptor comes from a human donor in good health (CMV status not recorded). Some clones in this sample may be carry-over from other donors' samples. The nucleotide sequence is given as TGTGCCAGCAGTCACCACAGCACAGATACGCAGTATTTT. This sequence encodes CASSHHSTDTQYF.